The next 6 T cell receptor beta chains were all read from a single sample in a study of CD8+ T cells in alopecia areata (dated by TCRdb to 2017 to 2018). The method was the immunoSEQ multiplex PCR assay. To provide template for TCR sequencing, every sample had RNA extracted and reverse transcribed into cDNA. TCRdb provides this immuneACCESS table in a form limited to in-frame rearrangements. Some clones are lacking; in checked studies, under half of them reflect an unresolved V gene, and why the rest are absent is not known. The sample yields some 110,000 clones; roughly two fifths were counted once. Approximately 2.8% of the sample is held by the ten biggest clonotypes. Input material: CD4+ T cells sorted from blood. All receptors derive from a human donor with alopecia areata.

The table lists this clone with a few counts. The rearrangement links TRBV29-1 to TRBJ2-3, with 9 bases lining up with TRBD1. The CDR3 contains 15 residues. The V and J ends lost 3 bases and 4 bases, in that order; junction bases with no gene match: 8. The germline V gene encodes CDR1 SQVTM and CDR2 ANQGSEA. The CDR3 here is CSVDDRGLGPDTQYF. CDR3 bases: TGCAGCGTTGATGACAGGGGGTTAGGCCCAGATACGCAGTATTTT.

This clone has only a few counts. The J gene is TRBJ2-5, the V gene TRBV11-2; 10 positions match TRBD1. The germline CDR1 and CDR2 sequences are SGHAT and FQNNGV. The CDR3 runs to 15 residues. V lost 1 base and J lost 4; bases outside the gene matches: 3. The CDR3 nucleotides are TGTGCCAGCAGCTTAGGACAGGGGGCTGGAGAGACCCAGTACTTC. Translating it yields CASSLGQGAGETQYF.

There are a few counts of this clone. The J gene is TRBJ2-3, the V gene TRBV2, with D unclear. Trimming cost V 4 bases and J 5 bases, with 10 bases left between them. Germline CDR1 reads SNHLY; CDR2 reads FYNNEI. CDR3 length: 13 residues. CDR3 sequence: CASSVGPIDTQYF. CDR3 sequence (DNA): TGTGCCAGCAGTGTCGGGCCTATAGATACGCAGTATTTT. Full variable domain (remainder filled in from reference TRBV2 and TRBJ2-3): EPEVTQTPSHQVTQMGQEVILRCVPISNHLYFYWYRQILGQKVEFLVSFYNNEISEKSEIFDDQFSVERPDGSNFTLKIRSTKLEDSAMYFCASSVGPIDTQYFGPGTRLTVL.

This clone was recorded a few times. The chain links TRBV2 to TRBJ2-7, with D possibly TRBD2 on 6 matching bases. This CDR3 region has 12 residues. The ends were cut back, 7 bases at V and 5 bases at J, with 12 bases in the middle. Germline lookup yields CDR1 SNHLY and CDR2 FYNNEI. CDR3 DNA: TGTGCCAGCACCATAGGAGGGCACGAGCAGTACTTC. Amino acid sequence: CASTIGGHEQYF.

The genes are TRBV30 and TRBJ2-1, with D unresolved. The CDR3 extends over 12 amino acids. The V gene lost 0 bases and the J gene lost 6 bases, with 6 bases spanning the gap. Germline CDR1 and CDR2: GTSNPN and SVGIG (reference sequence). CDR3 region: CAWSVQPNEQFF. The CDR3, as DNA: TGTGCCTGGAGTGTACAACCCAATGAGCAGTTCTTC.

This sequence joins TRBV29-1 and TRBJ2-5; the D call may be TRBD1 or TRBD2 (5 bases each). The CDR3 extends over 14 amino acids. Trimming shortened V by 6 bases and J by 4 bases, and 18 bases separated the two germline ends. The germline gives CDR1 SQVTM, CDR2 ANQGSEA. CDR3 protein: CSVARRQGGETQYF. The CDR3 DNA is TGCAGCGTCGCCCGGAGGCAGGGCGGAGAGACCCAGTACTTC. The variable domain in full, completed from reference TRBV29-1 and TRBJ2-5, reads SAVISQKPSRDICQRGTSLTIQCQVDSQVTMMFWYRQQPGQSLTLIATANQGSEATYESGFVIDKFPISRPNLTFSTLTVSNMSPEDSSIYLCSVARRQGGETQYFGPGTRLLVL.